Shown below are 10 T cell receptor beta chains from a single sample sequenced in a study of T-cell reconstitution after alpha-beta-depleted transplantation in children. The TCRbeta library was prepared with unique molecular identifiers. One entry per CDR3 protein, called by TCRdb with MiXCR from the PCR reads. The sample lists some 460,000 distinct CDR3 sequences, about a sixth occurring once. The material was PBMCs, mostly from graft donor cells, obtained 360 days after TCRalphabeta/CD19-depleted stem cell transplant. Receptors were obtained from a boy under two years old who had a stem cell transplant for Wiskott-Aldrich syndrome, so the T cells may come from the graft donor.

V and J are TRBV7-2 and TRBJ1-6; TRBD1 agrees at 7 bases. The CDR3 contains 15 residues. Germline loops: CDR1 SGHTA, CDR2 FQGNSA. V was pared by 3 bases and J by 5 bases, with 4 bases of the junction left unmatched. The CDR3 sequence is CASSFFGQDNSPLHF. The CDR3 DNA is TGTGCCAGCAGCTTTTTTGGACAGGATAATTCACCCCTCCACTTT. The complete variable domain, with remaining parts taken from reference TRBV7-2 and TRBJ1-6, reads GAGVSQSPSNKVTEKGKDVELRCDPISGHTALYWYRQSLGQGLEFLIYFQGNSAPDKSGLPSDRFSAERTGGSVSTLTIQRTQQEDSAVYLCASSFFGQDNSPLHFGNGTRLTVT.

The rearrangement uses TRBV12-3 or TRBV12-4 and TRBJ1-6, with D uncertain. This CDR3 has 13 amino acids. With 1 base removed from V and 8 bases from J, the gap between germline ends came to 6 bases. The CDR3 protein is CASSLEQYSPLHF. The CDR3 region has the DNA TGTGCCAGCAGTTTAGAACAGTATTCACCCCTCCACTTT.

This clonotype was seen at least ten times. The V call is TRBV29-1, the J call TRBJ2-1, with 7 bases lining up with TRBD2. This CDR3 contains 13 residues. Germline CDR1 is SQVTM and CDR2 is ANQGSEA. V dropped 3 bases and J dropped 3; count of bases not matched to a gene: 2. CDR3 in amino acids: CSVEGGNYNEQFF. DNA of the CDR3: TGCAGCGTTGAGGGGGGGAACTACAATGAGCAGTTCTTC.

This clonotype has more than one count but fewer than ten. The chain employs TRBV20-1 and TRBJ2-7, with D maybe TRBD1 (5 bases). Per germline, CDR1 DFQATT and CDR2 SNEGSKA (reference sequence). With 5 bases removed from V and 0 bases from J, the gap between germline ends came to 8 bases. This CDR3 comprises 12 residues. This chain's CDR3 is CSAYRNSYEQYF. Here the CDR3 DNA reads TGCAGTGCTTACAGGAACTCCTACGAGCAGTACTTC.

This clonotype was counted at least ten times. The chain recombines TRBV29-1 with TRBJ2-7, with D tentatively TRBD1 (6 bases). The CDR3 runs 11 residues. Germline CDR1 SQVTM, CDR2 ANQGSEA. V lost 6 bases to trimming and J lost 0 bases, with 6 bases between them. This CDR3 reads CSVTGSYEQYF. The DNA of the CDR3 is TGCAGCGTGACAGGCTCCTACGAGCAGTACTTC.

In its sample, this clonotype was seen a few times. The J gene is TRBJ2-2, the V gene TRBV5-1, with a possible D match to TRBD2 (6 bases). Per germline, CDR1 SGHRS and CDR2 YFSETQ. This CDR3 is 16 amino acids long. The V gene lost 4 bases and the J gene lost 0 bases, with 13 bases spanning the gap. The CDR3 sequence is CASSAGLPPNTGELFF. In DNA form, the CDR3 reads TGCGCCAGCAGCGCGGGACTTCCTCCGAACACCGGGGAGCTGTTTTTT.

This chain connects TRBV10-3 to TRBJ2-7, with D possibly matching TRBD1 (6 bases). The CDR3 spans 13 residues. Trimming took off 0 bases at V and 7 bases at J, with 10 bases between the two ends. Germline loops: CDR1 ENHRY, CDR2 SYGVKD. CDR3 DNA sequence: TGTGCCATCAGTGAGTCGATTAGGGGGGAGCAGTACTTC. It yields the protein CAISESIRGEQYF.

The chain joins TRBV19 to TRBJ1-5, with 8 bases fitting TRBD1. Germline assignment: CDR1 LNHDA and CDR2 SQIVND (reference sequence). CDR3 length: 14 amino acids. Trimming cost V 5 bases and J 5 bases; bases outside gene matches: 5. The CDR3 nucleotides are TGTGCCAGTAGTCTCAGGGGGCCCGATCAGCCCCAGCATTTT. Its translation is CASSLRGPDQPQHF.

This clonotype was detected a few times. The chain carries TRBV7-6 and TRBJ2-7, with D possibly matching TRBD1 (5 bases). Trimming shortened V by 0 bases and J by 3 bases, and 12 bases separated the two germline ends. The CDR3 sequence is 15 residues long. The V gene's germline CDR1 is SGHVS and CDR2 FNYEAQ. As DNA, the CDR3 is TGTGCCAGCAGCTTAGCTGGGGCCCTTGGCTACGAGCAGTACTTC. Its protein is CASSLAGALGYEQYF.

The J gene is TRBJ2-5, the V gene TRBV7-8; no clear D gene. In germline, CDR1 is SGHVS, CDR2 FQNEAQ. CDR3 size: 15 residues. Trimming removed 1 base at V and 3 bases at J, with 12 bases between. The CDR3 DNA follows: TGTGCCAGCAGCTTAGACCCAACCCTAAAAGAGACCCAGTACTTC. This gives the protein CASSLDPTLKETQYF.